This TCR beta chain emerged from a study of Ad26.COV2.S vaccination and SARS-CoV-2 variants. The repertoire was sequenced with immunoSEQ multiplex PCR; TCRdb's copy has only in-frame clones and lacks some. Of 360,000 or so clones listed, about nine tenths were seen once; the top ten hold around 2%. About this clone: The same CDR3 is also encoded by other DNA sequences in this sample.

Treatment indicated: roughly 19 received Ad26.COV2.S at low or high dose, single or two shots; roughly five received placebo; per-sample allocation not given. After the first vaccine or placebo injection, samples were drawn on day 63. V shed 2 bases and J shed 4 bases, with 6 bases lying between them. Looked up from germline, CDR1 is SGHRS and CDR2 is YFSETQ. The CDR3 length is 12 residues. The starting material was peripheral blood, obtained in a trial of Ad26.COV2.S vaccine versus placebo. The V gene is TRBV5-1, the J gene TRBJ1-2; D ambiguous. The clonotype was recovered from a person between 18 and 65 years old who received the Ad26.COV2.S COVID-19 vaccine or a placebo. The CDR3 here is CASSLQGYGYTF. CDR3 sequence (DNA): TGCGCCAGCAGCTTACAAGGCTATGGCTACACCTTC. Full variable domain (missing parts from reference TRBV5-1 and TRBJ1-2): KAGVTQTPRYLIKTRGQQVTLSCSPISGHRSVSWYQQTPGQGLQFLFEYFSETQRNKGNFPGRFSGRQFSNSRSEMNVSTLELGDSALYLCASSLQGYGYTFGSGTRLTVV.